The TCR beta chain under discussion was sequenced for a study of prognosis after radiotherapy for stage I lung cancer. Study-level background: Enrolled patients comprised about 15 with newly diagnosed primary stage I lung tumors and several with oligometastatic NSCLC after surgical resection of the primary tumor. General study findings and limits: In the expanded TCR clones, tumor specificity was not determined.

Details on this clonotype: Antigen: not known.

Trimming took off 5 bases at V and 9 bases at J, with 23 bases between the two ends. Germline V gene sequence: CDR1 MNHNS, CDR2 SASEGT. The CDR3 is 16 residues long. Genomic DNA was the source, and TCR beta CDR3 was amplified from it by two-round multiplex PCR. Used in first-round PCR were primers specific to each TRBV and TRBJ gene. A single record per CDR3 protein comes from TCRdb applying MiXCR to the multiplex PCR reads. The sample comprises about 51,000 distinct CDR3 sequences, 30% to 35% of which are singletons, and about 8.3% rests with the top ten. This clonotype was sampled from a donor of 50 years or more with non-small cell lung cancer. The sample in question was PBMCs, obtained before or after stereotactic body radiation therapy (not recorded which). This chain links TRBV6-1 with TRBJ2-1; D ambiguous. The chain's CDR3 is CASSLPPVLSGREQFF. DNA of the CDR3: TGTGCCAGCAGTCTTCCCCCCGTACTATCGGGCCGTGAGCAGTTCTTC.